One sample yielded the 30 T cell receptor beta chains listed below, sequenced in a study of cytomegalovirus exposure and HLA in healthy donors. Vbeta (60) and Jbeta (13) primers were used in the PCR. Some clones are missing from TCRdb's copy, which holds only in-frame ones; the method was immunoSEQ multiplex PCR. The sample lists about 180,000 clones, around 79% occurring once. Sequencing used PBMCs. These receptors all stem from a woman aged 40-49 years in good health and CMV-seronegative.

V usage is TRBV2 and J usage is TRBJ2-7, with 8 bases matching TRBD1. With V trimmed by 0 bases and J by 5 bases, 6 bases remained unmatched. The V gene's germline CDR1 is SNHLY and CDR2 FYNNEI. There are 15 residues in the CDR3. The CDR3 loop is CASSEAGQGGHEQYF. The CDR3, as DNA: TGTGCCAGCAGTGAAGCAGGACAGGGCGGCCACGAGCAGTACTTC.

The rearrangement joins TRBV28 to TRBJ1-1, with a weak D call TRBD1 (5 bases). Per the germline V gene, CDR1 is MDHEN and CDR2 is SYDVKM. The V gene lost 6 bases and the J gene lost 1 base, with 9 bases spanning the gap. CDR3 length: 13 residues. CDR3 sequence reads: CASRPTANTEAFF. The DNA of the CDR3 is TGTGCCAGCAGACCGACAGCGAACACTGAAGCTTTCTTT.

The chain has TRBV4-3 and TRBJ2-7, with D tentatively TRBD2 (6 bases). CDR1 and CDR2 from the germline V gene are LGHNA and YSLEER. The V gene lost 1 base and the J gene lost 1 base, with 8 bases spanning the gap. This CDR3 is built from 14 residues. This CDR3 is CASSQGGTSYEQYF. The DNA of the CDR3 is TGCGCCAGCAGCCAAGGGGGGACTTCCTACGAGCAGTACTTC.

The chain couples TRBV5-1 to TRBJ2-3; 7 nucleotides agree with TRBD1. Losses at the gene ends were 4 bases for V and 6 bases for J; bases not matched to a gene: 11. Germline CDR1 is SGHRS and CDR2 is YFSETQ. This CDR3 is built from 15 residues. The CDR3 loop is CASSPGTAKADTQYF. CDR3 in DNA: TGCGCCAGCAGCCCCGGGACAGCAAAGGCGGATACGCAGTATTTT.

The J gene is TRBJ1-5, the V gene TRBV28, with no clear D. The CDR3 extends over 13 amino acids. V lost 8 bases and J 11 bases, leaving 19 bases between the germline ends. The germline V gene has CDR1 MDHEN and CDR2 SYDVKM. The CDR3 spells CASAFRRDMAQHF. CDR3 DNA sequence: TGTGCCAGCGCATTCAGGAGGGATATGGCCCAGCATTTT.

This chain links TRBV27 with TRBJ2-7; D may be TRBD1 (6 bases). The CDR3 spans 12 residues. Germline V gene lookup returns CDR1 MNHEY and CDR2 SMNVEV (reference sequence). The ends were cut back, 10 bases at V and 3 bases at J, with 13 bases in the middle. The CDR3 DNA sequence: TGTGCCACCGGACAGCTCTTCTACGAGCAGTACTTC. The encoded protein is CATGQLFYEQYF.

The V and J genes are TRBV2 and TRBJ2-3; D remains unclear. Germline CDR1 is SNHLY and CDR2 is FYNNEI. The CDR3 extends over 14 amino acids. V shed 4 bases and J shed 4 bases, with 12 bases lying between them. In DNA form, the CDR3 reads TGTGCCAGCAGTGCGACGTGGGCAGCAGATACGCAGTATTTT. This gives the protein CASSATWAADTQYF. The variable domain in full, with the rest retrieved from reference TRBV2 and TRBJ2-3, is EPEVTQTPSHQVTQMGQEVILRCVPISNHLYFYWYRQILGQKVEFLVSFYNNEISEKSEIFDDQFSVERPDGSNFTLKIRSTKLEDSAMYFCASSATWAADTQYFGPGTRLTVL.

The V and J genes are TRBV7-3 and TRBJ2-1, with 9 bases lining up with TRBD2. The CDR3 contains 14 residues. CDR1 and CDR2 from the germline V gene are SGHTA and FQGTGA. V lost 5 bases, J lost 9 bases, and 8 bases stayed unmatched. The CDR3 loop is CASSRSGSDTEQFF. The CDR3 DNA follows: TGTGCCAGCAGCCGTAGCGGGAGCGACACTGAGCAGTTCTTC. The variable domain in full, with the rest retrieved from reference TRBV7-3 and TRBJ2-1, is GAGVSQTPSNKVTEKGKYVELRCDPISGHTALYWYRQSLGQGPEFLIYFQGTGAADDSGLPNDRFFAVRPEGSVSTLKIQRTERGDSAVYLCASSRSGSDTEQFFGPGTRLTVL.

On this clone itself: This sample includes further DNA sequences coding for the same CDR3. The V and J genes are TRBV5-1 and TRBJ2-1; 10 bases line up with TRBD2. J gave up 3 bases and V 0 bases, and 3 bases lay outside the gene matches. Germline CDR1 is SGHRS and CDR2 is YFSETQ. CDR3 length equals 16 residues. The CDR3 DNA is TGCGCCAGCAGCTTGGCCCCTAGCGGGGGCTACAATGAGCAGTTCTTC. It is translated as CASSLAPSGGYNEQFF.

The chain links TRBV6-6 to TRBJ1-5; the D is unclear. V lost 8 bases and J 2 bases, leaving 7 bases between the germline ends. Germline V gene lookup returns CDR1 MNHNY and CDR2 SVGAGI (reference sequence). The CDR3 totals 12 residues. The CDR3 DNA reads as TGTGCCAGCTGCGTGGGCAATCAGCCCCAGCATTTT. Translation: CASCVGNQPQHF.

V usage is TRBV5-1 and J usage is TRBJ1-2; D is uncertain. The CDR3 consists of 13 residues. Germline loops: CDR1 SGHRS, CDR2 YFSETQ. The V gene lost 0 bases and the J gene lost 8 bases, with 11 bases spanning the gap. The CDR3 spells CASSLDGVGGYTF. The CDR3 DNA is TGCGCCAGCAGCTTGGACGGGGTAGGAGGCTACACCTTC. Full variable domain (rest looked up from reference TRBV5-1 and TRBJ1-2): KAGVTQTPRYLIKTRGQQVTLSCSPISGHRSVSWYQQTPGQGLQFLFEYFSETQRNKGNFPGRFSGRQFSNSRSEMNVSTLELGDSALYLCASSLDGVGGYTFGSGTRLTVV.

The V gene is TRBV7-8, the J gene TRBJ2-1; D not resolved. CDR1 SGHVS and CDR2 FQNEAQ come from the germline V gene. This CDR3 contains 15 residues. The V gene lost 0 bases and the J gene lost 8 bases, with 14 bases spanning the gap. The CDR3 DNA follows: TGTGCCAGCAGCTTAGCGCGAGTTAGCCGGGATGAGCAGTTCTTC. Amino acid sequence: CASSLARVSRDEQFF. Full variable domain (outside the CDR3, taken from reference TRBV7-8 and TRBJ2-1): GAGVSQSPRYKVAKRGQDVALRCDPISGHVSLFWYQQALGQGPEFLTYFQNEAQLDKSGLPSDRFFAERPEGSVSTLKIQRTQQEDSAVYLCASSLARVSRDEQFFGPGTRLTVL.

This clone has only a few counts. V gene TRBV6-1 combines with J gene TRBJ1-2, with D possibly being TRBD1 (6 bases). V shed 4 bases and J shed 4 bases, with 10 bases lying between them. CDR1 is MNHNS, CDR2 SASEGT, per germline. This CDR3 spans 13 amino acids. DNA for the CDR3: TGTGCCAGCAGTGTACAGACAGGCTATGGCTACACCTTC. Translated, it gives CASSVQTGYGYTF.

The chain recombines TRBV4-1 with TRBJ2-4; 9 nucleotides agree with TRBD1. Germline CDR1 is MGHRA and CDR2 is YSYEKL. V gave up 4 bases and J gave up 2 bases; unmatched junction bases: 9. The CDR3 contains 17 residues. The CDR3 nucleotides are TGCGCCAGCAGCCCCTTTGGGACAGGGAATTCCAAAAACATTCAGTACTTC. Encoded protein: CASSPFGTGNSKNIQYF.

V and J are TRBV19 and TRBJ2-5, with 8 bases matching TRBD2. The CDR3 extends over 15 amino acids. CDR1 LNHDA and CDR2 SQIVND come from the germline V gene (reference sequence). V dropped 1 base and J dropped 4; count of bases not matched to a gene: 5. This CDR3 reads CASSIGRGAVETQYF. The CDR3 DNA follows: TGTGCCAGTAGTATAGGGCGGGGGGCCGTAGAGACCCAGTACTTC.

The chain is built from TRBV5-8 and TRBJ2-5, with D maybe TRBD1 (6 bases). Per germline, CDR1 SGHTS and CDR2 YDEGEE. The CDR3 is 17 amino acids. Trimming stripped 0 bases from V and 5 bases from J, with 20 bases between. CDR3 residues: CASSLGMGAGRLETQYF. The CDR3 region has the DNA TGTGCCAGCAGCTTGGGCATGGGGGCAGGGCGTTTGGAGACCCAGTACTTC.

A few counts support this clone. The chain links TRBV5-1 to TRBJ2-7, with TRBD2 as a possible D gene (6 bases). Germline V CDR1 and CDR2: SGHRS, YFSETQ. The CDR3 has 12 amino acids. Trimming shortened V by 0 bases and J by 9 bases, and 10 bases separated the two germline ends. CDR3 coding DNA: TGCGCCAGCAGCTTGGACATCGGGAGGCAGTACTTC. Encoded protein: CASSLDIGRQYF.

This clone has a single count. The chain recombines TRBV19 with TRBJ1-3, with D perhaps TRBD1 (5 bases). The ends were cut back, 7 bases at V and 2 bases at J, with 15 bases in the middle. The length of the CDR3 is 15 residues. Germline-derived CDR1 and CDR2 are LNHDA and SQIVND (reference sequence). The CDR3 nucleotides are TGTGCCAGTATCCCCACGGGGGGGACTGGAAACACCATATATTTT. Its protein is CASIPTGGTGNTIYF.

As concerns this clone: One end of the junction varies from germline; a read error may be responsible. V gene TRBV6-5 combines with J gene TRBJ1-5; 9 bases fit TRBD1. In germline, CDR1 is MNHEY, CDR2 SVGAGI. The CDR3 sequence is 15 residues long. CDR3 sequence (DNA): TGTACCAGCAGTTACTCAGGACAGGGGCTAGGGCCCCAGCATTTT. Encoded protein: CTSSYSGQGLGPQHF.

Only one count was recorded for this clone. The chain uses TRBV19 and TRBJ1-2; the D gene is possibly TRBD1 (6 bases). Per germline, CDR1 LNHDA and CDR2 SQIVND (reference sequence). V lost 5 bases and J lost 7, with 11 bases in between. The CDR3 consists of 12 residues. The CDR3 here is CASSRQAAGYTF. The CDR3 coding sequence is TGTGCCAGTAGTCGACAGGCGGCTGGCTACACCTTC. Combining the CDR3 with reference TRBV19 and TRBJ1-2 gives the whole variable domain DGGITQSPKYLFRKEGQNVTLSCEQNLNHDAMYWYRQDPGQGLRLIYYSQIVNDFQKGDIAEGYSVSREKKESFPLTVTSAQKNPTAFYLCASSRQAAGYTFGSGTRLTVV.

J is TRBJ2-5 and V is TRBV5-1, with 12 positions matching TRBD2. Germline trimming cut 5 bases from V and 4 bases from J; bases unmatched to any gene: 9. Germline V CDR1 and CDR2: SGHRS, YFSETQ. This CDR3 region has 16 residues. CDR3 DNA sequence: TGCGCCAGCAGTCAGACTAGCGGGGGTCGAGTAGAGACCCAGTACTTC. Amino acid sequence: CASSQTSGGRVETQYF.

The rearrangement joins TRBV4-1 to TRBJ2-1, with 8 bases fitting TRBD1. CDR1 is MGHRA and CDR2 is YSYEKL in the germline V gene. The J segment lost 0 bases and the V segment lost 3 bases, leaving 4 bases of the junction unmatched. The CDR3 sequence is 16 residues long. CDR3 sequence reads: CASSHRTGSSYNEQFF. Here the CDR3 DNA reads TGCGCCAGCAGCCACCGGACAGGGAGCTCCTACAATGAGCAGTTCTTC.

The rearrangement links TRBV7-2 to TRBJ2-7; D possibly corresponds to TRBD2 (5 bases). The germline CDR1 and CDR2 sequences are SGHTA and FQGNSA. The V gene lost 0 bases and the J gene lost 0 bases, with 9 bases spanning the gap. The CDR3 is 15 residues long. The CDR3 DNA sequence: TGTGCCAGCAGCTTAGCCAGCGGTGTCTCCTACGAGCAGTACTTC. Protein sequence: CASSLASGVSYEQYF.

The CDR3 sequence: CASSVDRGPTEAFF. The CDR3 bases are TGTGCCAGCAGCGTAGACAGGGGGCCCACTGAAGCTTTCTTT. J is TRBJ1-1 and V is TRBV9; 9 bases are shared with TRBD1. The V gene's germline CDR1 is SGDLS and CDR2 YYNGEE. With V trimmed by 0 bases and J by 4 bases, 1 base remained unmatched. The CDR3 covers 14 residues. The entire variable domain, with the rest obtained from reference TRBV9 and TRBJ1-1, is as follows: DSGVTQTPKHLITATGQRVTLRCSPRSGDLSVYWYQQSLDQGLQFLIQYYNGEERAKGNILERFSAQQFPDLHSELNLSSLELGDSALYFCASSVDRGPTEAFFGQGTRLTVV.

The chain links TRBV27 to TRBJ2-7; D may be TRBD2 (6 bases). The CDR3 consists of 16 residues. V was trimmed by 5 bases and J by 0 bases, leaving 17 bases between them. In germline, CDR1 is MNHEY, CDR2 SMNVEV (reference sequence). Written as DNA, the CDR3 is TGTGCCAGCAGTCCCCTGGGACTCCTGCCCTCCTACGAGCAGTACTTC. Translating it yields CASSPLGLLPSYEQYF.

The chain combines TRBV11-2 with TRBJ2-5; the match to TRBD2 covers 13 bases. Germline CDR1 and CDR2: SGHAT and FQNNGV. The CDR3 has 15 residues. The J segment lost 4 bases and the V segment lost 3 bases, leaving 2 bases of the junction unmatched. CDR3 nucleotides: TGTGCCAGCAGCTTGGGACTAGCGGGGACAGAGACCCAGTACTTC. Its protein product is CASSLGLAGTETQYF.

The chain carries TRBV7-9 and TRBJ1-3; D uncertain. Trimming removed 1 base from V and 2 bases from J, with 12 bases in between. This CDR3 is 16 amino acids long. The germline CDR1 and CDR2 sequences are SEHNR and FQNEAQ (reference sequence). The CDR3 sequence: CASSLVWQVTGNTIYF. DNA for the CDR3: TGTGCCAGCAGCTTAGTTTGGCAGGTCACTGGAAACACCATATATTTT.

The rearrangement joins TRBV6-5 to TRBJ1-1; 7 bases align to TRBD1. The CDR3 is 14 amino acids. Germline assignment: CDR1 MNHEY and CDR2 SVGAGI. Trimming removed 2 bases from V and 1 base from J; junction bases left unmatched: 1. The CDR3 sequence: CASSYNRGNTEAFF. For the CDR3, the DNA is TGTGCCAGCAGTTACAACAGGGGGAACACTGAAGCTTTCTTT.

The J gene is TRBJ2-1, the V gene TRBV30, with TRBD1 identical over 8 bases. The trim removed 3 bases at V and 2 bases at J, leaving 6 bases unmatched. The germline V gene encodes CDR1 GTSNPN and CDR2 SVGIG (reference sequence). The CDR3 is 15 residues long. The CDR3 loop is CAWSGWDRPYNEQFF. CDR3 bases: TGTGCCTGGAGCGGTTGGGACAGGCCCTACAATGAGCAGTTCTTC.

The rearrangement links TRBV18 to TRBJ2-1; 7 positions match TRBD2. V was pared by 6 bases and J by 6 bases, with 11 bases of the junction left unmatched. The CDR3 contains 15 residues. Germline V lookup: CDR1 KGHSH, CDR2 LQKENI. CDR3 DNA sequence: TGTGCCAGCTCCCATTCACTTCTAGCGGCCAATGAGCAGTTCTTC. Residues: CASSHSLLAANEQFF.